This TCR beta chain was obtained from a study of cytomegalovirus exposure and HLA in healthy donors. Study-level background: Sequencing of about 200 million T cells in an earlier analysis found more than 100 million unique TCR beta sequences. Study-wide results and caveats: CMV antigen specificity was confirmed in vitro for a few CMV-associated chains.

PCR involved 60 Vbeta and 13 Jbeta primers. Data came from immunoSEQ multiplex PCR; TCRdb stores just in-frame clones and leaves some out. Its table records 150,000 to 200,000 clones. Of note for this clone: Antigen specificity is unknown.

The sequenced material came from PBMCs. The TCR was taken from a man aged 30 to 45 in good health and CMV-seronegative.

The DNA for the CDR3 is TGTGCCAGCAGCTTCAGGGGACAGGGATACTACGAGCAGTACTTC. This sequence encodes CASSFRGQGYYEQYF. V is TRBV7-9 and J is TRBJ2-7, with 9 bases aligning to TRBD1. The CDR3 extends over 15 amino acids. Germline CDR1 and CDR2: SEHNR and FQNEAQ (reference sequence). V lost 3 bases and J lost 3; bases outside the gene matches: 6.